The rows below give T cell receptor beta chains drawn from one sample of a study of OX40 agonist ivuxolimab in advanced cancers. Clones were read by immunoSEQ multiplex PCR, and TCRdb kept only the in-frame ones, dropping some. The table lists around 76,000 clones, 65% to 90% of them singletons. This material consisted of CD4+ or CD8+ T cells sorted from blood, taken in a trial of the OX40 agonist ivuxolimab. These receptors were collected from an adult with an advanced solid tumor such as melanoma, head and neck, liver or kidney cancer. CDR3s leave out the opening cysteine and the closing phenylalanine or tryptophan. The order of the fields is V gene, J gene, CDR3 protein.

TRBV19,TRBJ2-3,ASSIKGEPTDTQY
TRBV6-6,TRBJ1-5,ASSRDSNQPQH
TRBV10-3,TRBJ2-7,AITGSDSHEQY
TRBV5-1,TRBJ2-1,ASSPLAGVNNEQF
TRBV7-2,TRBJ1-1,ASSETPGSTEAF
TRBV7-9,TRBJ1-6,ASSWRGAGNSPLH
TRBV15,TRBJ2-1,ATSRITGGPVEQF
TRBV5-4,TRBJ1-3,ASSRSDSGNTIY
TRBV29-1,TRBJ1-4,SVGRLAGATEKLF
TRBV18,TRBJ2-1,ASSRGGVNNEQF
TRBV10-2,TRBJ1-6,ASSESGRGNSPLH
TRBV2,TRBJ1-1,ASSLETARNTEAF
TRBV6-5,TRBJ1-5,ASTPGPFNQPQH
TRBV5-5,TRBJ1-2,ASSLSNSYGYT
TRBV18,TRBJ2-1,ASSPPSASYNEQF
TRBV7-9,TRBJ2-7,ASSLAAGLGEYEQY
TRBV18,TRBJ1-2,ASSPRTPGPTFYGYT
TRBV6-6,TRBJ1-2,ASSLLQEYGYT
TRBV2,TRBJ1-2,ASKLGQLYGYT
TRBV10-2,TRBJ1-2,ASRDFDYGYT
TRBV5-1,TRBJ2-5,ASSQIQGLGETQY
TRBV10-3,TRBJ2-1,AISPTSGVYNEQF
TRBV11-2,TRBJ2-3,ASSFITPSTDTQY
TRBV28,TRBJ2-7,ASSGTPTYEQY
TRBV5-6,TRBJ1-1,ASSFWQNTEAF
TRBV2,TRBJ1-1,ASSATGNAAF
TRBV5-5,TRBJ1-4,ASSLSANEKLF
TRBV5-4,TRBJ2-4,ASSLWDSGKNIQY
TRBV5-6,TRBJ1-5,ASSSRGGGPQH
TRBV5-5,TRBJ2-2,ASTSHMTGELF
TRBV10-2,TRBJ1-2,ASSDSPVYGYT
TRBV5-6,TRBJ1-2,ASSPAGGSFDHGYT
TRBV6-5,TRBJ1-2,ASSPDNYGYT
TRBV2,TRBJ2-5,ASSVRVSGTQY
TRBV27,TRBJ1-2,ASSSRLDRAHNYGYT
TRBV7-8,TRBJ2-7,ASSSYPRGAHEQY
TRBV9,TRBJ2-7,ASSVDPTGLSEQY
TRBV28,TRBJ1-2,ASSIGSYGYT
TRBV7-6,TRBJ1-2,ASSLGQGRDYGYT
TRBV6-6,TRBJ1-1,ASSYPLQQNTEAF
TRBV27,TRBJ2-4,AVPQWGGLRLAKNIQY
TRBV19,TRBJ1-5,ASSRGWTGQRENQPQH
TRBV5-1,TRBJ2-1,ASSSTGPYNEQF
TRBV7-2,TRBJ1-2,ASSLVSVANGRQGYT
TRBV27,TRBJ1-1,ASSSRQGVVAF
TRBV7-9,TRBJ2-2,ASTMDYTGELF
TRBV9,TRBJ2-1,ASSVPPTSGVSYNEQF
TRBV27,TRBJ2-2,ASSLSSYYTGELF
TRBV19,TRBJ2-1,ASKVRDNEQF
TRBV21-1,TRBJ1-1,ASSKVSGPRNTEAF
TRBV9,TRBJ2-1,ASSVGEHIGYNEQF
TRBV27,TRBJ2-1,ASSFEGVSYNEQF
TRBV5-6,TRBJ2-5,ASSLSVSSGVETQY
TRBV25-1,TRBJ1-6,ASRKGTGTGYNSPLH
TRBV10-2,TRBJ1-5,ASSDGQGGQPQH
TRBV6-5,TRBJ2-7,ASSPGQVYEQY
TRBV5-6,TRBJ2-1,ASSPGTGRVQQF
TRBV6-5,TRBJ1-1,ASIPGQGYTEAF
TRBV19,TRBJ1-2,ASTFLGDSYGYT